The TCR beta chain under discussion was sequenced for a study of T cells expressing NK-cell markers. On the study more broadly: Of eight sequenced donors, seven were HCMV-seropositive and one HCMV-seronegative.

General study results and limits: There remained a lack of clarity about HCMV specificity of expanded NKG2C+ T cell clones. Six donors carried dominant NKG2C+ clonotypes that made up roughly 1.0-8% of their CD8+ T cells.

In the case of this clonotype: What it recognizes is unknown.

TCRdb re-called the 5' RACE reads; every CDR3 protein appears as one record, without DNA. This repertoire includes 500,000 to 700,000 distinct CDR3 sequences. The receptor comes from a man younger than 35 in good health. The sample comprised blood T cells: a sorted CD56 or NKG2C T cell subset, CD4+ or CD8+ T cells, or bulk PBMC T cells (not recorded which).

CDR3 sequence reads: CASSQGVIVQETQYF. This rearrangement joins TRBV3-1 to TRBJ2-5. The CDR3 has 15 amino acids. Per the germline V gene, CDR1 is LGHDT and CDR2 is YNNKEL (reference sequence).